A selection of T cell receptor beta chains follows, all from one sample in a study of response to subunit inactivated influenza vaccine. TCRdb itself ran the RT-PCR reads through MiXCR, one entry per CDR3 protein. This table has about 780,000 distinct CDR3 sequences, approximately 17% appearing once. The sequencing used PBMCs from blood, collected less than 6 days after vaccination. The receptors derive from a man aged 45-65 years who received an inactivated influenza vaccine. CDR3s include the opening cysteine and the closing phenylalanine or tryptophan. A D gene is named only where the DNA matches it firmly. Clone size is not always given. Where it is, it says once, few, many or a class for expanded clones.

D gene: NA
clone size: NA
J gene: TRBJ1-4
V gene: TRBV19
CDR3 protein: CASSRAPNAEKLFF
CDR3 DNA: TGTGCCAGTTCCAGAGCCCCAAACGCTGAAAAACTGTTTTTT

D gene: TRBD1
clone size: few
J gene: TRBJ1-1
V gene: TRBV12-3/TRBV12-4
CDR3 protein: CASRRQGANTEAFF
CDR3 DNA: TGTGCCAGCAGGCGACAGGGGGCAAACACTGAAGCTTTCTTT

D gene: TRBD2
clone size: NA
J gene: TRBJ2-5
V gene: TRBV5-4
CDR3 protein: CASSLVAAGGETQYF
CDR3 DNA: TGTGCCAGCAGCTTGGTAGCGGCCGGGGGGGAGACCCAGTACTTC

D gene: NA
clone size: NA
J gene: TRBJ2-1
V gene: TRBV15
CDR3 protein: CATSRSKGPKQFF
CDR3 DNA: TGTGCCACCAGCAGATCCAAGGGACCCAAGCAGTTCTTC

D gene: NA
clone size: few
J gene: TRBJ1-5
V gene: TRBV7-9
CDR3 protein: CASSRLNQPQHF
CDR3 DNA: TGTGCCAGCAGCCGTCTTAATCAGCCCCAGCATTTT

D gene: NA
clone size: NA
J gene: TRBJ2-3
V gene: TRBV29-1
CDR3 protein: CSVDRGARSDTQYF
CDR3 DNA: TGCAGCGTTGACCGGGGTGCGAGGTCAGATACGCAGTATTTT

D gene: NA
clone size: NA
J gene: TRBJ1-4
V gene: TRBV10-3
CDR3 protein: CAISGQRNEKLFF
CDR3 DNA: TGTGCCATCAGTGGGCAGAGGAATGAAAAACTGTTTTTT

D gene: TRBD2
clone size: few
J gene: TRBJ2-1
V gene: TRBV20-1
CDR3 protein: CSATQGASGRARNEQFF
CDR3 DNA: TGCAGTGCCACCCAGGGAGCTAGCGGGAGGGCCAGGAATGAGCAGTTCTTC

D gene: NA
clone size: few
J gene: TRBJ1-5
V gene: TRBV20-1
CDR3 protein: CSAGASTSSQPQHF
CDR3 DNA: TGCAGTGCTGGAGCTTCCACAAGCAGTCAGCCCCAGCATTTT

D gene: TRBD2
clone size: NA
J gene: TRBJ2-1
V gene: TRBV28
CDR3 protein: CASRRGTSGMNEQFF
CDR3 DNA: TGTGCCAGCAGACGGGGGACTAGCGGGATGAATGAGCAGTTCTTC

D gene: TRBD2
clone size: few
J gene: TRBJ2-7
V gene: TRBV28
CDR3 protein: CASSPSGATYEQYF
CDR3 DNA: TGTGCCAGCAGTCCAAGCGGGGCGACCTACGAGCAGTACTTC

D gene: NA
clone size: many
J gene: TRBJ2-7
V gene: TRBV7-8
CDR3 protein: CASSFGRHSYEQYF
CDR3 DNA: TGTGCCAGCAGCTTTGGCAGGCACTCCTACGAGCAGTACTTC

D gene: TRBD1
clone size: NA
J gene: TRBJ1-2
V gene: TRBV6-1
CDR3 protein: CASGDRDLYGYTF
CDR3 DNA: TGTGCCAGCGGCGACAGGGACCTCTATGGCTACACCTTC

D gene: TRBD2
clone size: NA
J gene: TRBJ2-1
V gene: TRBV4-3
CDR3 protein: CASSQELLAGASEQFF
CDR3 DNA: TGCGCCAGCAGCCAAGAGCTACTAGCGGGAGCAAGTGAGCAGTTCTTC

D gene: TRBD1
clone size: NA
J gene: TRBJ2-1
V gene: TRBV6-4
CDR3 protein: CASSGQGGEQFF
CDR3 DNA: TGTGCCAGCAGTGGACAGGGCGGTGAGCAGTTCTTC

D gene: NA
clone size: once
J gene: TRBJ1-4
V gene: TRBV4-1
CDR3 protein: CASSQESGYEKLFF
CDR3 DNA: TGCGCCAGCAGCCAAGAATCAGGATATGAAAAACTGTTTTTT

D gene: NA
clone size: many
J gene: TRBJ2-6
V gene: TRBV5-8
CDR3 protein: CASSLGPGANVLTF
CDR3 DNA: TGTGCCAGCAGCTTGGGTCCTGGGGCCAACGTCCTGACTTTC

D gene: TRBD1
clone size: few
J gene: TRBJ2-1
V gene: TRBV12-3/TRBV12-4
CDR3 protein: CASSMGQVGNEQFF
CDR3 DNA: TGTGCCAGCAGCATGGGACAGGTGGGGAATGAGCAGTTCTTC

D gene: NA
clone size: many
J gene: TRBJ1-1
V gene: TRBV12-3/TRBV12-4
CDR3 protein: CASTLNTEAFF
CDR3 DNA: TGTGCCAGCACCCTGAACACTGAAGCTTTCTTT

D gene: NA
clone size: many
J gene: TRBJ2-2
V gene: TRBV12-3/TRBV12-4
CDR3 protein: CASSPQGTGELFF
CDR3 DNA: TGTGCCAGCAGCCCGCAGGGCACCGGGGAGCTGTTTTTT

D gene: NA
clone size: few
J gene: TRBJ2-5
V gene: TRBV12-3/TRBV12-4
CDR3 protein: CASKPRNRDTGGETQYF
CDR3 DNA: TGTGCCAGCAAACCTCGCAACCGGGACACCGGAGGGGAGACCCAGTACTTC

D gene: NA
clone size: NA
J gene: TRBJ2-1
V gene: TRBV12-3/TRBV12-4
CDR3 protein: CASSLGAVSEQFF
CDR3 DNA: TGTGCCAGCAGTTTGGGGGCCGTCAGTGAGCAGTTCTTC

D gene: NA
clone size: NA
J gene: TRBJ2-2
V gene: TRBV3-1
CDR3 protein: CASSQDHGPGELFF
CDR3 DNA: TGTGCCAGCAGCCAAGATCATGGGCCCGGGGAGCTGTTTTTT

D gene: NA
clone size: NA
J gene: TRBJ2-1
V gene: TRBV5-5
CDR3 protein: CASSWARTGGHNEQFF
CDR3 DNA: TGTGCCAGCAGCTGGGCCCGGACCGGGGGTCACAATGAGCAGTTCTTC

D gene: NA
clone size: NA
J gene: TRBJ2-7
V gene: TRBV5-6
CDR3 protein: CASSFKIFSGLLYEQYF
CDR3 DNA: TGTGCCAGCAGCTTTAAAATATTCTCGGGTTTACTCTACGAGCAGTACTTC

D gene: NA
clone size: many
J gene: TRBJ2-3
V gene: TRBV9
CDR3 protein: CASSVAGHGGRSTDTQYF
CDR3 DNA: TGTGCCAGCAGCGTAGCGGGCCATGGAGGTCGGAGCACAGATACGCAGTATTTT

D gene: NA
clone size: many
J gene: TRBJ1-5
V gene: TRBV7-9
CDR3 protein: CASSSSDRGSNQPQHF
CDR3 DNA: TGTGCCAGCAGCTCATCCGATAGAGGGAGCAATCAGCCCCAGCATTTT

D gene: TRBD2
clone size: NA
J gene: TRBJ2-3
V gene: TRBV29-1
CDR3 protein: CSVGRTSGMGTDTQYF
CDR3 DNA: TGCAGCGTTGGACGGACTAGCGGGATGGGCACAGATACGCAGTATTTT

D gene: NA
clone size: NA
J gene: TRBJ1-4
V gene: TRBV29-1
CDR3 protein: CSVEDRSPRGKLFF
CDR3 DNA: TGCAGCGTTGAAGACCGGTCCCCAAGGGGAAAACTGTTTTTT

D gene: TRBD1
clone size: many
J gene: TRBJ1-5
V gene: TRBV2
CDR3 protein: CASSQGGNQPQHF
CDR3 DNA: TGTGCCAGCAGTCAGGGGGGGAATCAGCCCCAGCATTTT

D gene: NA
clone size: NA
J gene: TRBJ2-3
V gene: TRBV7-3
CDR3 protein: CASSFPTSFDTDTQYF
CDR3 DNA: TGTGCCAGCAGCTTCCCAACTAGCTTCGACACAGATACGCAGTATTTT

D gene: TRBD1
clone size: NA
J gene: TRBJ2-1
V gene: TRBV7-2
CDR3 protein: CASSSTGNLYNEQFF
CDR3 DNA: TGTGCCAGCAGCTCGACAGGGAATTTATACAATGAGCAGTTCTTC

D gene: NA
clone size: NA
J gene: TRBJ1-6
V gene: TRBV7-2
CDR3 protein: CASSLAGKNSPLHF
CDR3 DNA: TGTGCCAGCAGCTTAGCAGGCAAGAATTCACCCCTCCACTTT

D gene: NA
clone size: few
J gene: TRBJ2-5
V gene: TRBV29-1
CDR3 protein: CSVGVETQYF
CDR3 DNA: TGCAGCGTAGGAGTGGAGACCCAGTACTTC

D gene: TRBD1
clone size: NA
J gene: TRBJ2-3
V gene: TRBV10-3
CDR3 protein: CAISYNRGGTDTQYF
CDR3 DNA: TGTGCCATCAGCTACAACAGGGGTGGTACGGATACGCAGTATTTT

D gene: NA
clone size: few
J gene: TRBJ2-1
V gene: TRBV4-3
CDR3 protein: CASSQVTTRLVPEQFF
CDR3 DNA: TGCGCCAGCAGCCAAGTGACCACACGCTTAGTTCCTGAGCAGTTCTTC

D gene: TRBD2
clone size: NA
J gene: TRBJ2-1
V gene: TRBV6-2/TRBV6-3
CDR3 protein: CASSYQREGNEQFF
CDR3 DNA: TGTGCCAGCAGTTACCAGCGGGAGGGCAATGAGCAGTTCTTC

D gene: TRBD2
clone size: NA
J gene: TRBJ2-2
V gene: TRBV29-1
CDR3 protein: CSARTSGGENTGELFF
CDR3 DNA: TGCAGCGCCCGGACTAGCGGGGGGGAGAACACCGGGGAGCTGTTTTTT

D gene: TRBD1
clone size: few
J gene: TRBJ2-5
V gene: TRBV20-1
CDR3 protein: CSARGAQGARETQYF
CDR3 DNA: TGCAGTGCCCGCGGTGCCCAGGGGGCAAGGGAGACCCAGTACTTC

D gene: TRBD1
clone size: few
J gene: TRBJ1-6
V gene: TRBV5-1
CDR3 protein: CASSLLLDRGMSPLHF
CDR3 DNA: TGCGCCAGCAGCTTGTTATTGGACAGGGGGATGTCACCCCTCCACTTT

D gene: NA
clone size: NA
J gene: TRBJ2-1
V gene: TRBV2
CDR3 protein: CASTRLRENEQFF
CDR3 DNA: TGTGCCAGCACCCGCCTCAGGGAAAATGAGCAGTTCTTC